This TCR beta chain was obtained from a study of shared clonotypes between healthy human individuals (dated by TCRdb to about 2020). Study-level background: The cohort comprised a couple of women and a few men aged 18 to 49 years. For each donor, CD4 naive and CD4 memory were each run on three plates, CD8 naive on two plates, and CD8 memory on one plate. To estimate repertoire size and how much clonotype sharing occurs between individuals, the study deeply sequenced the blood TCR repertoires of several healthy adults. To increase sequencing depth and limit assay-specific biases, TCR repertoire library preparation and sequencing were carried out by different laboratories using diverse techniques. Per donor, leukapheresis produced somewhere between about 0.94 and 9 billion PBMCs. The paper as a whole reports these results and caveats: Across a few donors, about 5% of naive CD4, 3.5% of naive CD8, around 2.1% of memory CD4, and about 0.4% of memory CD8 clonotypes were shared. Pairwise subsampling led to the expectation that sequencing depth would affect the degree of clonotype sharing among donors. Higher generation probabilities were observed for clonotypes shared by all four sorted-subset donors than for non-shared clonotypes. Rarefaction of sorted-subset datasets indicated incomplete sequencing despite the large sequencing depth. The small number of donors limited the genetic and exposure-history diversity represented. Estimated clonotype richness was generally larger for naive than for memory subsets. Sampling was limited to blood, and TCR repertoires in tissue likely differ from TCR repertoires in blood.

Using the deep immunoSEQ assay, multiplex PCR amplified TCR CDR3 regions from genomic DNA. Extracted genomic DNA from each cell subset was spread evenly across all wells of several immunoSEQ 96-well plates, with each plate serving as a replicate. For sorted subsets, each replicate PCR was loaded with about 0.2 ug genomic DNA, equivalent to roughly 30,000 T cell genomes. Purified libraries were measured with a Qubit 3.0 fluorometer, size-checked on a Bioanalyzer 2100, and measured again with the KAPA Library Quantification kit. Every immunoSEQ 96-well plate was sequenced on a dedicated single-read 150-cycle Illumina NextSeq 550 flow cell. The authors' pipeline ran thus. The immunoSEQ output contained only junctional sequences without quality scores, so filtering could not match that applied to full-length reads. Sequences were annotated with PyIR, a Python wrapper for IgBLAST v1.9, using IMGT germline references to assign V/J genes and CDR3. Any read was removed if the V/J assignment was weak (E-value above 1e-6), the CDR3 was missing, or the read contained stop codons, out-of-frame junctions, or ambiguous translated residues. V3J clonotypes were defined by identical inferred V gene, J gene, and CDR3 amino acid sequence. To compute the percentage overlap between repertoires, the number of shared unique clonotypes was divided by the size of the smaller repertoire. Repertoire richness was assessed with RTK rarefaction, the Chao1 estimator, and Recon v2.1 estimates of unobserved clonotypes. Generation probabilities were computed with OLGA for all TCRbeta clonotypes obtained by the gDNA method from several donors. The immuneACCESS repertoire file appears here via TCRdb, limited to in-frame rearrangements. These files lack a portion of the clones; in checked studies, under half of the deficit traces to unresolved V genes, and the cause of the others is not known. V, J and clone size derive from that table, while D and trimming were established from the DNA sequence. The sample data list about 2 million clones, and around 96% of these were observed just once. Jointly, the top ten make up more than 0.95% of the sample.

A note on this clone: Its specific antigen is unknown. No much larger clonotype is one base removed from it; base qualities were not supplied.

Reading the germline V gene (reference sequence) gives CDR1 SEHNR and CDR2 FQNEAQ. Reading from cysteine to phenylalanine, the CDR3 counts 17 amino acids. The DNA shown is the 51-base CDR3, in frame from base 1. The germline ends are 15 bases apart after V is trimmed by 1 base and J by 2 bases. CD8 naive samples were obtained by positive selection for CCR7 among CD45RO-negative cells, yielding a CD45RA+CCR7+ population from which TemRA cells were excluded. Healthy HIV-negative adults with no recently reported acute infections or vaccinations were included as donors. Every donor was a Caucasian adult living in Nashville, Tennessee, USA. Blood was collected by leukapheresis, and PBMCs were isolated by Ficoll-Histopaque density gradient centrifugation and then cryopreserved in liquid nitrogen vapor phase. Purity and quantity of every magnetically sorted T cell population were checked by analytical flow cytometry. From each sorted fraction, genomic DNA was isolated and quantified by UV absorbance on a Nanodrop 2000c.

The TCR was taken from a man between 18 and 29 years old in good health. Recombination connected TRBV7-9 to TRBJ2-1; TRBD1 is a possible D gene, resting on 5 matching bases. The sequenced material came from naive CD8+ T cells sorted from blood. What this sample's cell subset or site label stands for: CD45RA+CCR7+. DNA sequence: TGTGCCAGCAGCTTAGACGGCCCCGTGGGGCCCTACAATGAGCAGTTCTTC. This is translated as CASSLDGPVGPYNEQFF.